This TCR beta chain was documented in a study of blood T cells in healthy people across ages. Study findings and constraints: Unsorted PBMCs prevented conclusive naive versus antigen-experienced comparison.

CDR1 is SEHNR, CDR2 FQNEAQ, per germline (reference sequence). V trimming: 1 base; J trimming: 3 bases; junction bases outside the gene matches: 6. The CDR3 has 16 amino acids. Per-sample PBMC isolation yielded at least 6.5 million cells. A sample-barcoded 5' primer and a J-beta primer mix were used in a second PCR of roughly 6 to 11 cycles. Every cDNA molecule carried a tag from a template-switch adaptor bearing 12 random nucleotides. TCRdb re-analysed the 5' RACE reads in MiXCR, keeping a single row per CDR3 protein. Of 910,000 or so distinct CDR3 sequences listed, roughly 51% are singletons. Worth noting for this clonotype: What it binds is not known.

Sequenced input: blood. The source is a woman aged 55-70 years in good health. This chain links TRBV7-9 with TRBJ1-5; 7 bases agree with TRBD1. CDR3 nucleotides: TGTGCCAGCAGCTTAGATACAGGGGCGATCAATCAGCCCCAGCATTTT. This translates into CASSLDTGAINQPQHF.